A selection of T cell receptor beta chains follows, all from one sample in a study of Graves' ophthalmopathy and Graves' hyperthyroidism. Each CDR3 protein is one row after TCRdb ran MiXCR on the multiplex PCR reads. The sample holds about 700,000 distinct CDR3 sequences, 40% seen once. Material: peripheral blood. The receptors come from an adult man with Graves' ophthalmopathy. Each CDR3 is given with its conserved first and last residue. A D gene is named only where the DNA matches it firmly. Clone size, where shown, is once, few, many, or a class for clones that have expanded.

14	many	-	TRBV7-9	TRBJ1-5	TGTGCCAGCAGGACCGACACCGACAATCAGCCCCAGCATTTT	CASRTDTDNQPQHF
16	-	-	TRBV12-3/TRBV12-4	TRBJ2-2	TGTGCCAGCAGTTACTCGAGCCCAGAGGGCACCGGGGAGCTGTTTTTT	CASSYSSPEGTGELFF
14	once	-	TRBV2	TRBJ1-1	TGTGCCAGCAGCGTAGAGCCCGTGAGCACTGAAGCTTTCTTT	CASSVEPVSTEAFF
14	many	-	TRBV10-3	TRBJ2-7	TGTGCCAGCAGTAACTCCGGGGGCTCAGGAGAGCAGTACTTC	CASSNSGGSGEQYF
15	once	TRBD2	TRBV10-2	TRBJ2-6	TGCGCCAGCAAGCGGGGGGCCCTTGGGGACAACGTCCTGACTTTC	CASKRGALGDNVLTF
16	-	-	TRBV7-2	TRBJ1-2	TGTGCCAGCAGCCAAGATCCCGGCCGCAACTTGTATGGCTACACCTTC	CASSQDPGRNLYGYTF
15	few	TRBD1	TRBV19	TRBJ2-5	TGTGCCAGTAGGGGACAGGCCTCGTACCAAGAGACCCAGTACTTC	CASRGQASYQETQYF
14	many	-	TRBV2	TRBJ1-2	TGTGCCAGCAGTGAAGTGGGGGGGGGGAATGGCTACACCTTC	CASSEVGGGNGYTF
14	-	TRBD1	TRBV29-1	TRBJ1-1	TGCAGCGTTGGCGGACAGGGGGTAGGGACTGAAGCTTTCTTT	CSVGGQGVGTEAFF
14	few	-	TRBV6-1	TRBJ1-2	TGTGCCAGCCGGAACAGAAGGCCCAACTATGGCTACACCTTC	CASRNRRPNYGYTF
16	few	-	TRBV7-9	TRBJ2-7	TGTGCCAGCAGCTTTGAGGGTCCCTCGCTACACTACGAGCAGTACTTC	CASSFEGPSLHYEQYF
14	many	TRBD1	TRBV24-1	TRBJ1-5	TGTGCCACCAGTGATTCAGGGGGCGATCAGCCCCAGCATTTT	CATSDSGGDQPQHF
14	once	TRBD2	TRBV10-3	TRBJ2-7	TGTGCCATCATGGCTGGCGGGAGCGGGAACGAGCAGTACTTC	CAIMAGGSGNEQYF
16	many	TRBD2	TRBV2	TRBJ2-2	TGTGCCAGCAGAGCATGGACTAGCGGGGGGGTCGGGGAGCTGTTTTTT	CASRAWTSGGVGELFF
13	many	TRBD2	TRBV7-9	TRBJ2-7	TGTGCCAGCAGCCACGGGACTAGCAACGAGCAGTACTTC	CASSHGTSNEQYF
12	few	-	TRBV6-4	TRBJ2-2	TGTGCCAGCAGTTACGGTCTACGGGAGCTGTTTTTT	CASSYGLRELFF
16	few	TRBD1	TRBV7-8	TRBJ2-7	TGTGCCAGCAGCTTATCAACAGGGGGCCGTGGCTACGAGCAGTACTTC	CASSLSTGGRGYEQYF
14	-	TRBD1	TRBV2	TRBJ2-5	TGTGCCAGCAGTGAATTCGGGACAGGAGAGACCCAGTACTTC	CASSEFGTGETQYF
11	few	-	TRBV4-2	TRBJ2-1	TGTGCCAGCAGCTTCAACAATGAGCAGTTCTTC	CASSFNNEQFF
14	-	-	TRBV14	TRBJ1-1	TGTGCCAGCAGCCAAGAGCCAGGGTTAAGTGAAGCTTTCTTT	CASSQEPGLSEAFF